One and the same sample provided the 14 T cell receptor beta chains below, sequenced in a study of cytomegalovirus exposure and HLA in healthy donors. The PCR had 60 Vbeta and 13 Jbeta primers. The protocol was immunoSEQ multiplex PCR, while the TCRdb copy is restricted to in-frame clones and leaves out a portion. The table has 45,000 to 65,000 clones, more than 65% seen once. Material: PBMCs. These receptors all come from a woman under 30 in good health and CMV-seronegative.

The rearrangement links TRBV15 to TRBJ1-6, with TRBD1 as a possible D gene (5 bases). CDR3 length equals 16 residues. Trimming stripped 3 bases from V and 8 bases from J, with 17 bases between. Germline V CDR1 and CDR2: LNHNV, YYDKDF (reference sequence). CDR3 nucleotides: TGTGCCACCAGCAGCGCGACAGTAATCGTTGATTCACCCCTCCACTTT. Translation gives CATSSATVIVDSPLHF.

The chain has TRBV5-1 and TRBJ1-4, with a possible D match to TRBD1 (6 bases). Per germline, CDR1 SGHRS and CDR2 YFSETQ. Trimming took off 4 bases at V and 5 bases at J, with 12 bases between the two ends. The CDR3 runs 14 residues. As DNA, the CDR3 is TGCGCCAGCAGCCCCCAGGGGCTAAATGAAAAACTGTTTTTT. Translated: CASSPQGLNEKLFF.

The rearrangement joins TRBV28 to TRBJ1-2; D remains ambiguous. Germline loops: CDR1 MDHEN, CDR2 SYDVKM. CDR3 size: 13 residues. V was cut by 4 bases and J by 7 bases, with 13 bases left in between. The CDR3 DNA reads as TGTGCCAGCAGTTCATCAGCCAGAGGTGGCTACACCTTC. It specifies CASSSSARGGYTF.

As DNA, the CDR3 is TGTGCCAGCAGTTTAACCCCTACAACAGCTCAGTATGGCTACACCTTC. Protein sequence: CASSLTPTTAQYGYTF. The chain joins TRBV27 to TRBJ1-2; no clear D. In germline, CDR1 is MNHEY, CDR2 SMNVEV (reference sequence). The CDR3 runs to 16 residues. The V end was cut by 2 bases, the J end by 5 bases, with 18 bases between.

The chain links TRBV2 to TRBJ2-5, with 10 bases aligning to TRBD2. Trimming took 5 bases from V and 1 from J; bases not matched to a gene: 1. The CDR3 consists of 14 residues. The V gene's germline CDR1 is SNHLY and CDR2 FYNNEI. The CDR3 DNA is TGTGCCAGCAGTTGGACTAGCGGCCAAGAGACCCAGTACTTC. This sequence encodes CASSWTSGQETQYF.

The J gene is TRBJ2-3, the V gene TRBV29-1; no clear D. The V end lost 3 bases, the J end lost 6 bases, and 13 bases lay between the germline ends. The CDR3 covers 13 residues. CDR1 SQVTM and CDR2 ANQGSEA come from the germline V gene. The CDR3 DNA reads as TGCAGCGTTGATTTTCAGTCGGAGGATACGCAGTATTTT. Translation: CSVDFQSEDTQYF.

This clone showed up just once. The chain carries TRBV2 and TRBJ2-3, with D possibly TRBD1 on 6 matching bases. V was trimmed by 10 bases and J by 2 bases, leaving 19 bases between them. Germline V gene lookup returns CDR1 SNHLY and CDR2 FYNNEI. The CDR3 contains 15 residues. The CDR3 is CAKPGANSNTDTQYF. CDR3 DNA: TGTGCCAAACCAGGGGCTAATTCGAACACAGATACGCAGTATTTT.

The chain joins TRBV5-4 to TRBJ1-2; D not certain. The V gene's germline CDR1 is SGHNT and CDR2 YYREEE (reference sequence). Trimming took 4 bases from V and 6 from J, leaving 13 bases between them. This CDR3 is 13 amino acids long. CDR3 amino acids: CASSGPSGDGYTF. The DNA for the CDR3 is TGTGCCAGCAGCGGACCATCCGGGGATGGCTACACCTTC.

This rearrangement joins TRBV5-1 to TRBJ2-2; D is ambiguous. The CDR3 length is 14 residues. Germline V gives CDR1 SGHRS, CDR2 YFSETQ. The germline V and J ends were trimmed by 4 bases and 2 bases, with 9 bases remaining between them. The CDR3 sequence is CASSQDFNTGELFF. The CDR3 bases are TGCGCCAGCAGCCAAGACTTTAACACCGGGGAGCTGTTTTTT.

The rearrangement uses TRBV30 and TRBJ2-7, with TRBD2 matching 10 bases. Trimming removed 2 bases from V and 2 bases from J; junction bases left unmatched: 15. The CDR3 length is 18 residues. Germline V CDR1 and CDR2: GTSNPN, SVGIG (reference sequence). The CDR3 region is CAWSRGELAGPGAYEQYF. The CDR3, as DNA: TGTGCCTGGAGTCGGGGGGAACTAGCGGGACCAGGAGCCTACGAGCAGTACTTC.

This sequence joins TRBV29-1 and TRBJ1-6; 7 bases fit TRBD1. Germline CDR1 SQVTM, CDR2 ANQGSEA. The CDR3 is 12 amino acids. The V and J ends lost 5 bases and 6 bases, in that order; junction bases with no gene match: 1. CDR3 sequence (DNA): TGCAGCGTTAGACAGGGTAATTCACCCCTCCACTTT. It yields the protein CSVRQGNSPLHF. The whole variable domain, remainder taken from reference TRBV29-1 and TRBJ1-6, is SAVISQKPSRDICQRGTSLTIQCQVDSQVTMMFWYRQQPGQSLTLIATANQGSEATYESGFVIDKFPISRPNLTFSTLTVSNMSPEDSSIYLCSVRQGNSPLHFGNGTRLTVT.

The V gene is TRBV7-2, the J gene TRBJ2-1; 9 nucleotides line up with TRBD2. CDR3 length: 15 amino acids. In germline, CDR1 is SGHTA, CDR2 FQGNSA. V dropped 2 bases and J dropped 6; count of bases not matched to a gene: 5. CDR3: CASSLISGRPNEQFF. The CDR3 bases are TGTGCCAGCAGCTTAATCAGCGGGAGGCCCAATGAGCAGTTCTTC.

The V gene is TRBV10-3, the J gene TRBJ1-2; tentative D call: TRBD1 (6 bases). V lost 6 bases, J lost 7 bases, and 15 bases lay in between. Germline V gene sequence: CDR1 ENHRY, CDR2 SYGVKD. This CDR3 is built from 13 residues. CDR3 sequence: CAIRDTGWSGYTF. The CDR3 coding sequence is TGTGCCATCAGGGATACAGGGTGGAGTGGCTACACCTTC.

The V gene is TRBV20-1, the J gene TRBJ2-1; possibly TRBD2 for D (5 bases). The CDR3 runs to 11 residues. V lost 7 bases and J 7 bases, leaving 11 bases between the germline ends. Germline V CDR1 and CDR2: DFQATT, SNEGSKA (reference sequence). For the CDR3, the DNA is TGCAGTGAGGCCCGGGGAAATGAGCAGTTCTTC. Its translation is CSEARGNEQFF.